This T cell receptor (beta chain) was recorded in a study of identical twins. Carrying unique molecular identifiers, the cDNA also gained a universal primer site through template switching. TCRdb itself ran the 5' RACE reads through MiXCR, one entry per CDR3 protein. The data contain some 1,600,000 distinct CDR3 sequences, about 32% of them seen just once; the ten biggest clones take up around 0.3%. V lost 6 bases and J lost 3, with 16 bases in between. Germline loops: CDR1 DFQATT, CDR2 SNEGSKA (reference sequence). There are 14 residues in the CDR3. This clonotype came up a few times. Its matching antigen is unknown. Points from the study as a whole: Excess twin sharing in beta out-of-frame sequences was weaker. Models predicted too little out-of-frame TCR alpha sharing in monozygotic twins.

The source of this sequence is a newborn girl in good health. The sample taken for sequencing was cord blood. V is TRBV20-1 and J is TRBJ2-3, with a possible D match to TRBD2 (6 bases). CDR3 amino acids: CSAGGRRGTDTQYF. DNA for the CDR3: TGCAGTGCAGGAGGGAGGAGAGGGACAGATACGCAGTATTTT.